This TCR beta chain appears in the sequencing data of a study of identical twins. Notes on the study in general: Carriage of fewer insertions was seen in abundant cord blood beta clonotypes, whereas memory repertoires showed none.

Of note for this clonotype: The antigen is undetermined.

One entry per CDR3 protein results from TCRdb running MiXCR on the 5' RACE reads. This sample carries around 680,000 distinct CDR3 sequences, under 9% of them seen once, and the ten largest clones take 0.75% to 1%. Losses at the gene ends were 0 bases for V and 6 bases for J; bases not matched to a gene: 10. In germline, CDR1 is LGHNA, CDR2 YNFKEQ. This CDR3 contains 18 residues. This same sample was also part of a study on yellow fever vaccine responses in identical twins.

Sequenced material: PBMCs. The TCR was taken from a woman aged 18-35 years in good health. This sequence joins TRBV4-2 and TRBJ2-2; 10 bases are shared with TRBD1. The CDR3 is CASSQDTPGQGKAGELFF. The CDR3 nucleotides read TGTGCCAGCAGCCAAGACACGCCGGGACAGGGGAAGGCCGGGGAGCTGTTTTTT.